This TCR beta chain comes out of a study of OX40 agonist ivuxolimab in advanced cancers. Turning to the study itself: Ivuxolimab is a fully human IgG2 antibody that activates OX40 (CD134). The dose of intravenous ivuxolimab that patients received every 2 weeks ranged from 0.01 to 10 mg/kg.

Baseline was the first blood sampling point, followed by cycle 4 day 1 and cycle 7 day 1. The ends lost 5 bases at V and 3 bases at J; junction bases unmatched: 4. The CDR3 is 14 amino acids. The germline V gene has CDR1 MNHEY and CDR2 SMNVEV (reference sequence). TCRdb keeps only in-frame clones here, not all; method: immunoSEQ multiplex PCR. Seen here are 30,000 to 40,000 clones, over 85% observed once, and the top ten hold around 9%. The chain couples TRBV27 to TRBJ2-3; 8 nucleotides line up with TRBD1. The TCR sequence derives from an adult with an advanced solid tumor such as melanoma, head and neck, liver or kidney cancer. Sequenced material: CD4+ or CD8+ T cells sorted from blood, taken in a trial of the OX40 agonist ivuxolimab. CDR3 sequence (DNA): TGTGCCAGCAGTAACCGACAGGGGACAGATACGCAGTATTTT. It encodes CASSNRQGTDTQYF.